The entry below describes one TCR beta chain. Its antigen is still unknown. These data originate in a study of radiation and T cells in renal cell carcinoma. The repertoire was sequenced with immunoSEQ multiplex PCR; TCRdb's copy has only in-frame clones and lacks some. The profile shows roughly 160,000 clones, 88% of them singletons. Regarding the study as a whole: From baseline, blood top tumor clonotypes peaked at 2 weeks post-radiation. Without pretreatment biopsies, baseline tumor clonotype presence was undetermined.

The time point denotes: blood 4 weeks post-SBRT, at nephrectomy. Treatment: 15 Gy SBRT to primary tumor, nephrectomy 4 weeks later. Germline V gene data show CDR1 as SNHLY and CDR2 as FYNNEI. The V and J ends lost 7 bases and 9 bases respectively, with 16 bases between them. The length of the CDR3 is 13 residues. Specimen: blood, collected from a patient whose treatment included radiotherapy and nephrectomy. This chain connects TRBV2 to TRBJ2-1; D call uncertain. The sequence came from a woman aged 45-60 years with renal cell carcinoma. CDR3 protein: CASTPGPPSEQFF. CDR3 bases: TGTGCCAGCACCCCGGGCCCACCCAGTGAGCAGTTCTTC. The full variable domain, with the rest looked up from reference TRBV2 and TRBJ2-1, is EPEVTQTPSHQVTQMGQEVILRCVPISNHLYFYWYRQILGQKVEFLVSFYNNEISEKSEIFDDQFSVERPDGSNFTLKIRSTKLEDSAMYFCASTPGPPSEQFFGPGTRLTVL.